The rows below give T cell receptor beta chains drawn from one sample of a study of beta chain features in type 1 diabetes. Sequenced by immunoSEQ multiplex PCR; TCRdb stores in-frame clones only, minus some. The top ten hold 0.093% of the sample, which has over 500,000 clones, roughly a sixth seen once. The sample taken for sequencing was naive CD4+ T cells from blood. These TCRs come from a man aged 18 to 30 in good health. Each CDR3 is given with its conserved first and last residue. Each record gives: D gene, clone size, V gene, J gene, CDR3 protein, CDR3 DNA. A D gene is named only where the DNA matches it firmly. Only some rows state a clone size, as once, few, many or a class for expanded clones.

d_gene: TRBD1
abundance: -
v_gene: TRBV9
j_gene: TRBJ2-2
CDR3aa: CASSVTPGTVNTGELFF
CDR3nt: TGTGCCAGCAGCGTAACTCCCGGGACAGTCAACACCGGGGAGCTGTTTTTT

d_gene: TRBD1
abundance: few
v_gene: TRBV18
j_gene: TRBJ1-4
CDR3aa: CASSPWDSINEKLFF
CDR3nt: TGTGCCAGCTCACCATGGGACAGCATTAATGAAAAACTGTTTTTT

d_gene: -
abundance: few
v_gene: TRBV7-9
j_gene: TRBJ2-7
CDR3aa: CASSLEAVTEQYF
CDR3nt: TGTGCCAGCAGCTTAGAGGCCGTTACCGAGCAGTACTTC

d_gene: -
abundance: few
v_gene: TRBV5-1
j_gene: TRBJ2-7
CDR3aa: CASSFGVAENSYEQYF
CDR3nt: TGCGCCAGCAGCTTCGGGGTAGCGGAGAACTCCTACGAGCAGTACTTC

d_gene: -
abundance: few
v_gene: TRBV20-1
j_gene: TRBJ1-2
CDR3aa: CSANSIGYTF
CDR3nt: TGCAGTGCTAACAGTATTGGCTACACCTTC

d_gene: TRBD1
abundance: -
v_gene: TRBV6-5
j_gene: TRBJ2-1
CDR3aa: CASSDRVSVDEQFF
CDR3nt: TGTGCCAGCAGCGACAGGGTATCCGTCGATGAGCAGTTCTTC

d_gene: -
abundance: -
v_gene: TRBV28
j_gene: TRBJ1-2
CDR3aa: CASHPPRRTNYGYTF
CDR3nt: TGTGCCAGCCATCCCCCCAGGAGAACGAACTATGGCTACACCTTC

d_gene: -
abundance: -
v_gene: TRBV9
j_gene: TRBJ1-1
CDR3aa: CASSVLGTVNTEVFF
CDR3nt: TGTGCCAGCAGCGTCCTAGGGACGGTAAACACTGAAGTTTTCTTT

d_gene: -
abundance: -
v_gene: TRBV4-2
j_gene: TRBJ1-2
CDR3aa: CASSHEVGYTF
CDR3nt: TGTGCCAGCAGCCACGAAGTCGGCTACACCTTC

d_gene: TRBD2
abundance: -
v_gene: TRBV28
j_gene: TRBJ2-7
CDR3aa: CASRAAGGPYEQYF
CDR3nt: TGTGCCAGCAGGGCCGCGGGAGGGCCTTACGAGCAGTACTTC

d_gene: -
abundance: -
v_gene: TRBV12-5
j_gene: TRBJ1-1
CDR3aa: CASSSRNEAFF
CDR3nt: TGTGCTAGTTCAAGCCGGAATGAAGCTTTCTTT

d_gene: -
abundance: -
v_gene: TRBV30
j_gene: TRBJ1-1
CDR3aa: CAGSAVPLNTEAFF
CDR3nt: TGTGCCGGGAGTGCAGTCCCCCTGAACACTGAAGCTTTCTTT

d_gene: -
abundance: -
v_gene: TRBV25-1
j_gene: TRBJ1-3
CDR3aa: CASSGVGGNTIYF
CDR3nt: TGTGCCAGCAGTGGAGTGGGAGGAAACACCATATATTTT

d_gene: TRBD1
abundance: -
v_gene: TRBV29-1
j_gene: TRBJ1-5
CDR3aa: CSVGGGHQPQHF
CDR3nt: TGCAGCGTTGGAGGGGGCCACCAGCCCCAGCATTTT

d_gene: -
abundance: -
v_gene: TRBV14
j_gene: TRBJ2-2
CDR3aa: CASRLDMNTGELFF
CDR3nt: TGTGCCAGCCGCTTGGACATGAACACCGGGGAGCTGTTTTTT

d_gene: -
abundance: -
v_gene: TRBV7-9
j_gene: TRBJ1-2
CDR3aa: CASSLATGLSYGYTF
CDR3nt: TGTGCCAGCAGCTTAGCCACAGGGTTATCATATGGCTACACCTTC

d_gene: TRBD1
abundance: -
v_gene: TRBV4-3
j_gene: TRBJ2-5
CDR3aa: CASSQVGQQETQYF
CDR3nt: TGCGCCAGCAGCCAAGTGGGACAGCAAGAGACCCAGTACTTC

d_gene: -
abundance: -
v_gene: TRBV2
j_gene: TRBJ1-3
CDR3aa: CASSKGHPTSGNTIYF
CDR3nt: TGTGCCAGTTCTAAGGGGCATCCGACCTCTGGAAACACCATATATTTT

d_gene: -
abundance: -
v_gene: TRBV4-1
j_gene: TRBJ1-2
CDR3aa: CASSQPREGINYGYTF
CDR3nt: TGCGCCAGCAGCCAACCCAGAGAGGGAATTAACTATGGCTACACCTTC

d_gene: TRBD1
abundance: -
v_gene: TRBV5-4
j_gene: TRBJ1-2
CDR3aa: CASRTDRGNGYTF
CDR3nt: TGTGCCAGCAGGACGGACAGGGGCAATGGCTACACCTTC

d_gene: -
abundance: few
v_gene: TRBV28
j_gene: TRBJ2-6
CDR3aa: CASNNGGLSSGANVLTF
CDR3nt: TGTGCCAGCAACAATGGGGGCCTAAGTAGTGGGGCCAACGTCCTGACTTTC

d_gene: -
abundance: few
v_gene: TRBV11-2
j_gene: TRBJ2-7
CDR3aa: CASSHDESAYEQYF
CDR3nt: TGTGCCAGCAGCCATGATGAGTCCGCGTACGAGCAGTACTTC

d_gene: -
abundance: few
v_gene: TRBV30
j_gene: TRBJ1-3
CDR3aa: CAWIRASGNTIYF
CDR3nt: TGTGCCTGGATCAGGGCGTCTGGAAACACCATATATTTT

d_gene: -
abundance: -
v_gene: TRBV7-2
j_gene: TRBJ2-6
CDR3aa: CASSLELGSGANVLTF
CDR3nt: TGTGCCAGCAGCTTAGAATTAGGCTCTGGGGCCAACGTCCTGACTTTC

d_gene: -
abundance: -
v_gene: TRBV9
j_gene: TRBJ2-5
CDR3aa: CASSPRGKETQYF
CDR3nt: TGTGCCAGCAGCCCCCGGGGGAAAGAGACCCAGTACTTC

d_gene: TRBD1
abundance: -
v_gene: TRBV11-2
j_gene: TRBJ2-4
CDR3aa: CASSPLQGPAKNIQYF
CDR3nt: TGTGCCAGCAGCCCATTACAGGGGCCAGCCAAAAACATTCAGTACTTC

d_gene: TRBD1
abundance: few
v_gene: TRBV6-6
j_gene: TRBJ2-7
CDR3aa: CASEDRGSYEQYF
CDR3nt: TGTGCCAGCGAGGACAGGGGATCCTACGAGCAGTACTTC

d_gene: -
abundance: -
v_gene: TRBV18
j_gene: TRBJ1-3
CDR3aa: CASSPPGSTPGNTIYF
CDR3nt: TGTGCCAGCTCACCACCGGGAAGTACCCCTGGAAACACCATATATTTT

d_gene: -
abundance: -
v_gene: TRBV19
j_gene: TRBJ1-2
CDR3aa: CASTGANYGYTF
CDR3nt: TGTGCCAGTACGGGGGCTAACTATGGCTACACCTTC

d_gene: -
abundance: -
v_gene: TRBV30
j_gene: TRBJ1-3
CDR3aa: CAWTAGAYTIYF
CDR3nt: TGTGCCTGGACGGCAGGGGCCTACACCATATATTTT

d_gene: -
abundance: -
v_gene: TRBV27
j_gene: TRBJ2-6
CDR3aa: CASSLRRDGNSGANVLTF
CDR3nt: TGTGCCAGCAGTTTACGACGGGACGGTAACTCTGGGGCCAACGTCCTGACTTTC

d_gene: TRBD1
abundance: -
v_gene: TRBV27
j_gene: TRBJ1-1
CDR3aa: CASSTPTGSLNTEAFF
CDR3nt: TGTGCCAGCAGTACCCCGACAGGGTCGCTGAACACTGAAGCTTTCTTT

d_gene: -
abundance: -
v_gene: TRBV13
j_gene: TRBJ1-6
CDR3aa: CASSLRPGVGNSPLHF
CDR3nt: TGTGCCAGCAGCTTAAGACCGGGGGTAGGCAATTCACCCCTCCACTTT

d_gene: -
abundance: -
v_gene: TRBV7-6
j_gene: TRBJ1-1
CDR3aa: CASSLHGLNTEAFF
CDR3nt: TGTGCCAGCAGCTTACACGGGTTGAACACTGAAGCTTTCTTT

d_gene: -
abundance: -
v_gene: TRBV6-5
j_gene: TRBJ1-5
CDR3aa: CASSYSSPDQPQHF
CDR3nt: TGTGCCAGCAGTTACTCTTCGCCGGATCAGCCCCAGCATTTT

d_gene: -
abundance: -
v_gene: TRBV14
j_gene: TRBJ2-7
CDR3aa: CASSKVDYEQYF
CDR3nt: TGTGCCAGCAGTAAAGTGGACTACGAGCAGTACTTC

d_gene: TRBD1
abundance: few
v_gene: TRBV7-2
j_gene: TRBJ1-2
CDR3aa: CASSLQSSGTGGIGYTF
CDR3nt: TGTGCCAGCAGTCTTCAAAGCTCCGGGACAGGGGGCATTGGCTACACCTTC

d_gene: -
abundance: -
v_gene: TRBV11-2
j_gene: TRBJ2-3
CDR3aa: CASRRTGTDTQYF
CDR3nt: TGTGCCAGCAGGCGGACAGGCACAGATACGCAGTATTTT

d_gene: TRBD2
abundance: -
v_gene: TRBV13
j_gene: TRBJ2-7
CDR3aa: CASSLAGLAEPTYEQYF
CDR3nt: TGTGCCAGCAGCTTAGCGGGCCTAGCGGAGCCAACCTACGAGCAGTACTTC

d_gene: -
abundance: -
v_gene: TRBV6-7
j_gene: TRBJ2-6
CDR3aa: CASLGFGANVLTF
CDR3nt: TGTGCCAGCCTGGGATTTGGGGCCAACGTCCTGACTTTC